One and the same sample provided the 12 T cell receptor beta chains below, sequenced in a study of CD8 T cells in ankylosing spondylitis. Study outcomes and limitations: Seemingly distinctive of ankylosing spondylitis blood was a TCR beta motif formed by eight highly homologous variants.

TCRdb used MiXCR to reprocess the 5' RACE reads, holding one entry per CDR3 protein. The sample holds some 450,000 distinct CDR3 sequences; 17% are singletons and the top ten take approximately 0.93%. These receptors lack a known antigen. The source material was blood, either unsorted or a sorted T cell fraction (not recorded which). All receptors come from a male donor with ankylosing spondylitis.

J is TRBJ2-5 and V is TRBV20-1, with D possibly being TRBD2 (7 bases). The CDR3 extends over 11 amino acids. Germline V gene data show CDR1 as DFQATT and CDR2 as SNEGSKA (reference sequence). The V end was cut by 8 bases, the J end by 4 bases, with 11 bases between. CDR3: CSLGGRETQYF. Here the CDR3 DNA reads TGCAGTCTCGGGGGGCGAGAGACCCAGTACTTC.

Only one count was recorded for this clonotype. V gene TRBV20-1 combines with J gene TRBJ1-5, with D maybe TRBD1 (6 bases). CDR3 size: 16 residues. Germline values: CDR1 DFQATT, CDR2 SNEGSKA (reference sequence). The germline V and J ends were trimmed by 4 bases and 3 bases, with 19 bases remaining between them. CDR3 sequence: CSATVQGRKDNQPQHF. Written as DNA, the CDR3 is TGCAGTGCTACGGTTCAGGGGAGAAAGGACAATCAGCCCCAGCATTTT.

This clonotype occurred a few times. The chain carries TRBV12-3 or TRBV12-4 and TRBJ1-2; D is ambiguous. The CDR3 sequence is 12 residues long. V lost 2 bases and J lost 8, with 9 bases in between. The CDR3 loop reads CASSLTPWGYTF. The CDR3 DNA follows: TGTGCCAGCAGTTTAACCCCGTGGGGCTACACCTTC.

In this sample, this clonotype turned up many times. The rearrangement links TRBV20-1 to TRBJ1-5; 8 positions agree with TRBD1. The CDR3 is 14 amino acids. Looked up from germline, CDR1 is DFQATT and CDR2 is SNEGSKA (reference sequence). V was pared by 3 bases and J by 4 bases, with 5 bases of the junction left unmatched. DNA for the CDR3: TGCAGTGCTAGGATTACAGGGGGGAATCAGCCCCAGCATTTT. Its translation is CSARITGGNQPQHF.

This clonotype was observed a few times. V usage is TRBV11-1 and J usage is TRBJ2-7; D unresolved. V shed 1 base and J shed 3 bases, with 13 bases lying between them. The V gene's germline CDR1 is SGHAT and CDR2 FQDESV (reference sequence). The CDR3 is made up of 15 amino acids. Written as DNA, the CDR3 is TGTGCCAGCAGCTTAGAAACGGTTGGTAACTACGAGCAGTACTTC. As protein: CASSLETVGNYEQYF.

The chain has TRBV20-1 and TRBJ2-1; TRBD1 aligns across 10 bases. Germline V gene data show CDR1 as DFQATT and CDR2 as SNEGSKA (reference sequence). The trim removed 0 bases at V and 6 bases at J, leaving 5 bases unmatched. The CDR3 has 15 amino acids. CDR3: CSARDLGQGPNEQFF. Here the CDR3 DNA reads TGCAGTGCTAGAGATCTGGGACAGGGGCCCAATGAGCAGTTCTTC.

This clonotype was picked up a small number of times. The rearrangement joins TRBV2 to TRBJ2-3; the D gene is possibly TRBD2 (6 bases). Trimming removed 3 bases at V and 1 base at J, with 11 bases between. This CDR3 is 15 amino acids long. Per the germline V gene, CDR1 is SNHLY and CDR2 is FYNNEI. This CDR3 is CASSDPWGGTDTQYF. DNA for the CDR3: TGTGCCAGCAGTGATCCATGGGGGGGCACAGATACGCAGTATTTT.

This sequence joins TRBV7-3 and TRBJ2-1, with 9 bases lining up with TRBD2. The germline gives CDR1 SGHTA, CDR2 FQGTGA. V was pared by 2 bases and J by 7 bases, with 9 bases of the junction left unmatched. The CDR3 has 16 residues. DNA of the CDR3: TGTGCCAGCAGCTTACTGGGCGGGGGGGCGGTAAATGAGCAGTTCTTC. It yields the protein CASSLLGGGAVNEQFF.

This clonotype has a count of ten or more. The chain couples TRBV12-3 or TRBV12-4 to TRBJ2-3; TRBD1 aligns across 9 bases. After removal of 5 bases from V and 5 bases from J, the junction contained 5 bases not matched to a gene. There are 14 residues in the CDR3. In nucleotides, the CDR3 is TGTGCCAGCAGTCTACAGGGGGCCGGAGATACGCAGTATTTT. Protein sequence: CASSLQGAGDTQYF.

There are a few counts of this clonotype. The chain recombines TRBV4-1 with TRBJ1-4, with D maybe TRBD1 (5 bases). V lost 0 bases and J 7 bases, leaving 21 bases between the germline ends. Per the germline V gene, CDR1 is MGHRA and CDR2 is YSYEKL. CDR3 size: 18 residues. The CDR3 region is CASSQDKSGARGAEKLFF. The CDR3 nucleotides read TGCGCCAGCAGCCAAGATAAGAGCGGGGCTCGAGGCGCTGAAAAACTGTTTTTT.

This clonotype was detected many times. The J gene is TRBJ1-4, the V gene TRBV4-1; TRBD1 matches at 8 bases. The CDR3 extends over 18 amino acids. The germline V gene has CDR1 MGHRA and CDR2 YSYEKL. V lost 0 bases to trimming and J lost 0 bases; unmatched junction nucleotides: 6. As DNA, the CDR3 is TGCGCCAGCAGCCAAGATCTTAACAGGGGGACAACTAATGAAAAACTGTTTTTT. Its protein product is CASSQDLNRGTTNEKLFF.

This clonotype was counted a few times. The chain links TRBV5-1 to TRBJ1-1; D uncertain. V dropped 0 bases and J dropped 4 bases, with 10 bases sitting between them. Germline values: CDR1 SGHRS, CDR2 YFSETQ. The CDR3 is made up of 14 amino acids. For the CDR3, the DNA is TGCGCCAGCAGCTTGGGAGGTCAGGTCACTGAAGCTTTCTTT. Its translation: CASSLGGQVTEAFF. The whole variable domain, remainder taken from reference TRBV5-1 and TRBJ1-1, is KAGVTQTPRYLIKTRGQQVTLSCSPISGHRSVSWYQQTPGQGLQFLFEYFSETQRNKGNFPGRFSGRQFSNSRSEMNVSTLELGDSALYLCASSLGGQVTEAFFGQGTRLTVV.